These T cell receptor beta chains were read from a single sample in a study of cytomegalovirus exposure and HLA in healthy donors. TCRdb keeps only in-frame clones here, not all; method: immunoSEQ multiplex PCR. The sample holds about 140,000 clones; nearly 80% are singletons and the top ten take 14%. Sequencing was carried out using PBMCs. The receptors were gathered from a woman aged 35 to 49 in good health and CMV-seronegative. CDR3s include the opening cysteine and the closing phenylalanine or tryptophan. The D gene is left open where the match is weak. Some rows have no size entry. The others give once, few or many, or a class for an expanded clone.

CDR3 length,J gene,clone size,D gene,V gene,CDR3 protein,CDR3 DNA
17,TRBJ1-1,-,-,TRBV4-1,CASSQDPLGRRGVEAFF,TGCGCCAGCAGCCAAGATCCTTTAGGTAGGAGGGGCGTTGAAGCTTTCTTT
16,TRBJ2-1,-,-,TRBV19,CASSIGKRLTYNEQFF,TGTGCCAGTAGTATTGGAAAGAGGTTAACCTACAATGAGCAGTTCTTC
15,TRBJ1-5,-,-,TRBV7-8,CASSLDLTGNQPQHF,TGTGCCAGCAGCTTAGACTTAACAGGGAATCAGCCCCAGCATTTT
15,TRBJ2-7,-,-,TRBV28,CASSGGSKGALEQYF,TGTGCCAGCAGTGGGGGGTCGAAAGGCGCGCTCGAGCAGTACTTC
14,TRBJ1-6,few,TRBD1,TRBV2,CASSGDRIVSPLHF,TGTGCCAGCAGTGGGGACAGGATAGTCTCACCCCTCCACTTT
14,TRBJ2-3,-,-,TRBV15,CATSRAGGTDTQYF,TGTGCCACCAGCAGAGCGGGAGGCACAGATACGCAGTATTTT
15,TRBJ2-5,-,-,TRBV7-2,CASSLMGARQETQYF,TGTGCCAGCAGCTTAATGGGGGCTCGCCAAGAGACCCAGTACTTC
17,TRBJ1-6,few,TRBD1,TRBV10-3,CAISDRGGSSYNSPLHF,TGTGCCATCAGCGACAGGGGGGGAAGCTCCTATAATTCACCCCTCCACTTT
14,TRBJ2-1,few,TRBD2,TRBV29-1,CSVARTSGVNEQFF,TGCAGCGTTGCTAGAACTAGCGGGGTGAATGAGCAGTTCTTC
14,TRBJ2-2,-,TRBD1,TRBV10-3,CATEGQKNTGELFF,TGTGCCACCGAGGGACAGAAGAACACCGGGGAGCTGTTTTTT
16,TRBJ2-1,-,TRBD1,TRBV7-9,CASSLVGQDRVHEQFF,TGTGCCAGCAGCTTAGTAGGACAGGACAGGGTGCATGAGCAGTTCTTC
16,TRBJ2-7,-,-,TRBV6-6,CASSYSGRTLVHEQYF,TGTGCCAGCAGTTACTCGGGTAGGACACTCGTCCACGAGCAGTACTTC
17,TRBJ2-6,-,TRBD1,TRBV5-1,CASSTPGTGSGANVLTF,TGCGCCAGCAGCACCCCCGGGACAGGGAGCGGGGCCAACGTCCTGACTTTC
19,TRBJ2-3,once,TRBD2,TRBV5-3,CARSFQLAGHPWGTDTQYF,TGTGCCAGAAGCTTCCAACTAGCGGGGCACCCCTGGGGCACAGATACGCAGTATTTT
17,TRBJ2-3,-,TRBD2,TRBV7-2,CASSPGLAGGRTDTQYF,TGTGCCAGCAGCCCGGGACTAGCGGGAGGCCGAACAGATACGCAGTATTTT
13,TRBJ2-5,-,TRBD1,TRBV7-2,CASSGTGQETQYF,TGTGCCAGCAGCGGGACAGGCCAAGAGACCCAGTACTTC
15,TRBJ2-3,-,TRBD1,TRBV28,CAILPGQGRTDTQYF,TGTGCCATCCTACCGGGACAGGGTCGTACAGATACGCAGTATTTT
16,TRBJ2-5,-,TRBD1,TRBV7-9,CASSYNRQGDQETQYF,TGTGCCAGCAGTTATAATCGACAGGGGGACCAAGAGACCCAGTACTTC
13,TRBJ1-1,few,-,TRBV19,CASSEGDGTEAFF,TGTGCCAGTAGTGAGGGCGATGGGACTGAAGCTTTCTTT
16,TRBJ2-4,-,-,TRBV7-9,CASSPAQLLAKNIQYF,TGTGCCAGCAGCCCCGCACAGCTTCTAGCCAAAAACATTCAGTACTTC
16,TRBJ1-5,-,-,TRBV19,CASSIDSSGLNQPQHF,TGTGCCAGTAGTATAGACTCGTCAGGGCTTAATCAGCCCCAGCATTTT
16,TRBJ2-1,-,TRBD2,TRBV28,CASSLPGTSGANEQFF,TGTGCCAGCAGTTTGCCTGGGACTAGCGGGGCCAATGAGCAGTTCTTC